This TCR beta chain derives from a study of blood T cell repertoires in COVID-19. The CDR3 covers 14 residues. Germline V CDR1 and CDR2: MDHEN, SYDVKM. V shed 7 bases and J 7 bases; nucleotides not matched to a gene: 10. Categorization into cohorts depended on clinical history that participants reported. Clones were sequenced by immunoSEQ multiplex PCR, and TCRdb holds only the in-frame ones, with some missing. The sample lists about 230,000 clones, over 75% occurring once. The V gene is TRBV28, the J gene TRBJ1-5, with TRBD1 matching 7 bases. The sample consisted of PBMCs or T cells enriched from blood (not recorded which). The source is a woman aged 25-40 years who had been exposed to COVID-19. CDR3: CASNSAGGGQPQHF. The CDR3 DNA reads as TGTGCCAGCAACTCCGCAGGGGGAGGCCAGCCCCAGCATTTT.